This T cell receptor (beta chain) emerged from a study of cytomegalovirus exposure and HLA in healthy donors. Study summary: In an earlier analysis, 90 million to 130 million unique TCR beta sequences were found from about 190 million T cells.

Nominal health characterized the donors when sampled, though unrecorded immune exposures were likely. With respect to this clone: As yet, its antigen is unknown.

Germline-derived CDR1 and CDR2 are MDHEN and SYDVKM. Trimming left V 4 bases short and J 5 bases short, with 17 bases between. CDR3 length equals 15 residues. Overall study results and limits: Using the classifier, cytomegalovirus status was reportedly diagnosed with high specificity and sensitivity.

PCR was performed using 60 Vbeta and 13 Jbeta primers. This table comes from immunoSEQ multiplex PCR, and its TCRdb copy is limited to in-frame clones, with some not included. The sample has about 180,000 clones; about 80% are singletons. The clonotype comes from a man between 18 and 29 years old in good health and CMV-seronegative. The V call is TRBV28, the J call TRBJ1-2, with D possibly being TRBD1 (6 bases). The sequencing input was PBMCs. CDR3 coding DNA: TGTGCCAGCAGTTCTACCCGGGGACAAGATTATGGCTACACCTTC. This sequence encodes CASSSTRGQDYGYTF.